Described below is a single TCR beta chain sequence and its context. As yet, its antigen is unknown. The entry originates in a study of cytomegalovirus exposure and HLA in healthy donors. The length of the CDR3 is 15 residues. Per germline, CDR1 MNHNS and CDR2 SASEGT. V shed 4 bases and J 9 bases; nucleotides not matched to a gene: 11. Primers included in the PCR were 60 Vbeta and 13 Jbeta primers. Sequencing used immunoSEQ multiplex PCR; TCRdb keeps in-frame clones, though not all of them. The sample records around 150,000 clones, 75% to 80% being singletons. Notes on the study in general: Later, TCR association rates were found to vary by HLA locus, highest for DRB1 and lowest for HLA-C.

The chain has TRBV6-1 and TRBJ2-3, with 9 bases matching TRBD2. This TCR was recovered from a woman in her forties or fifties in good health and CMV-seronegative. The sequenced material came from PBMCs. In DNA, the CDR3 is TGTGCCAGCAGTGGGTTAGCGGGGGCCTCGGCAACGCAGTATTTT. Protein sequence: CASSGLAGASATQYF.